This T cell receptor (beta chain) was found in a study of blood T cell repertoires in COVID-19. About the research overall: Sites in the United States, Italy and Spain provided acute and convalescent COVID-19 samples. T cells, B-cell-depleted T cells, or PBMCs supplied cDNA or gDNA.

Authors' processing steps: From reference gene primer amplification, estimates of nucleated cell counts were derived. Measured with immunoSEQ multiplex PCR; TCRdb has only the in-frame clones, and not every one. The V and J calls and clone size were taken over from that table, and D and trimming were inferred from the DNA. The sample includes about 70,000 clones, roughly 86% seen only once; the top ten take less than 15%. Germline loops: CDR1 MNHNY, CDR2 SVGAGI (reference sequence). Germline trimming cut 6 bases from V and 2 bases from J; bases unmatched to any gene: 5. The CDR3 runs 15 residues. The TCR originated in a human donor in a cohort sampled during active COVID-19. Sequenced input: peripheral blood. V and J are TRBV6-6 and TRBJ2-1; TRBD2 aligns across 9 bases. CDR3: CASRDSGGPYNEQFF. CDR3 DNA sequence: TGTGCCAGCAGAGATAGCGGGGGTCCCTACAATGAGCAGTTCTTC.